The entry below gives a single T cell receptor (beta chain) sequence along with its context. Its antigen is as yet unknown. This sample was taken from a study of PD-L1 blockade in urothelial cancer. Study context: Prior chemotherapy ranged from 0 to 3 regimens per patient.

The ends lost 5 bases at V and 4 bases at J; junction bases unmatched: 15. This CDR3 spans 17 amino acids. Germline CDR1 and CDR2: MDHEN and SYDVKM. Using immunoSEQ multiplex PCR, the repertoire was profiled, and TCRdb retains in-frame clones only, with some absent. The data contain tens of thousands of clones, about 90% of them singletons. Patients' urothelial carcinoma was locally advanced or metastatic. Whole-study findings and limits: Lower than median blood TCR clonality before treatment predicted better survival. Tumor-associated blood clones were expanded more by durable-benefit patients at 3 weeks.

This chain uses TRBV28 with TRBJ2-7, with TRBD2 matching 9 bases. This TCR derives from a man aged 50 to 60 with urothelial cancer. Source: PBMCs, taken around atezolizumab (anti-PD-L1) treatment. The CDR3 protein is CASSPTESSGNGYEQYF. The CDR3 nucleotides are TGTGCCAGCAGTCCCACTGAATCTAGCGGGAACGGGTACGAGCAGTACTTC.